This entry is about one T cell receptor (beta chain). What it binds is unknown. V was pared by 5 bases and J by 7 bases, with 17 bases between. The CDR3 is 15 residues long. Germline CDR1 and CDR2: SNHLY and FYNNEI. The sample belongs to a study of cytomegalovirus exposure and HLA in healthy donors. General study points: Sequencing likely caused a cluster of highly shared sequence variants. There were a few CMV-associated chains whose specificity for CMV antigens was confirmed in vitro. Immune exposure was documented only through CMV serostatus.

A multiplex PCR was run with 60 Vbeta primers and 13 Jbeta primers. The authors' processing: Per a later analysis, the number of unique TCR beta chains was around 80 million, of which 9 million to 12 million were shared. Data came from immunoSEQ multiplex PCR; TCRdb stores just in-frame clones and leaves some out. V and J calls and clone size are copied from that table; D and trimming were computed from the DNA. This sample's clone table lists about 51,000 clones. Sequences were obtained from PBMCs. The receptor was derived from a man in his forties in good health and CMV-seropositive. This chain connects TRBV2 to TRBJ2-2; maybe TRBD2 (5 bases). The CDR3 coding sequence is TGTGCCAGCAGTATATGGACTGTAAGGAGCGGGGAGCTGTTTTTT. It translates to CASSIWTVRSGELFF.